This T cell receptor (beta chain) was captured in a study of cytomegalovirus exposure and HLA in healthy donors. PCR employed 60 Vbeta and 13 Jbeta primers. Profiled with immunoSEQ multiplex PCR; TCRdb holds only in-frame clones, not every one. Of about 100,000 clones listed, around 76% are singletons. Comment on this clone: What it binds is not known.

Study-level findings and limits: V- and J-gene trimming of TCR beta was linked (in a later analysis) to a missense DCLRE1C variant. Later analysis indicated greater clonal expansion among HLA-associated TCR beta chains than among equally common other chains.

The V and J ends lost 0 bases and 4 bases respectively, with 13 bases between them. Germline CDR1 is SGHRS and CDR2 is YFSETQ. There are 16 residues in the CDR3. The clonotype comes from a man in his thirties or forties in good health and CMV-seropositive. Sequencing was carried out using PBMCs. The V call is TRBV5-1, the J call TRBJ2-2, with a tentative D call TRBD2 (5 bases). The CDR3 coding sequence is TGCGCCAGCAGCTTGGCCCCCCTTGCGGGCACCGGGGAGCTGTTTTTT. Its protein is CASSLAPLAGTGELFF.